The next 4 T cell receptor beta chains were all read from a single sample in a study of blood T cell repertoires in COVID-19. Libraries were prepared by immunoSEQ multiplex PCR; TCRdb keeps only in-frame clonotypes and omits some of them. The table has fewer than 500,000 clones, roughly 90% seen once. The sample was peripheral blood. The receptor set was obtained from a woman aged 25 to 39 with active or convalescent COVID-19.

V gene TRBV4-1 combines with J gene TRBJ1-1; TRBD1 is a possible D gene (5 bases). CDR1 and CDR2 (germline): MGHRA, YSYEKL. The CDR3 extends over 16 amino acids. V gave up 4 bases and J gave up 4 bases, with 19 bases separating them. CDR3 amino acids: CASSPDGGDGGTEAFF. CDR3 bases: TGCGCCAGCAGCCCGGACGGGGGGGATGGTGGCACTGAAGCTTTCTTT.

V and J are TRBV11-2 and TRBJ2-7, with 7 bases that match TRBD1. The CDR3 is made up of 14 amino acids. V lost 1 base to trimming and J lost 6 bases; unmatched junction nucleotides: 6. From germline, CDR1 is SGHAT and CDR2 FQNNGV. This CDR3 is CASSLGQGVSEQYF. The CDR3 DNA reads TGTGCCAGCAGCTTAGGGCAGGGGGTAAGCGAGCAGTACTTC.

The rearrangement uses TRBV7-9 and TRBJ2-7, with D tentatively TRBD1 (6 bases). From germline, CDR1 is SEHNR and CDR2 FQNEAQ (reference sequence). CDR3 size: 15 residues. Deletions cut 6 bases from V and 2 bases from J, with 17 bases between. The CDR3 nucleotides read TGTGCCAGCAGTCAGACAGGTCGGCCTACCTACGAGCAGTACTTC. Protein product: CASSQTGRPTYEQYF.

About this clone itself: This sample also contains other DNA sequences that code for the same CDR3. This chain links TRBV6-5 with TRBJ1-1; D gene unclear. Trimming pared 0 bases from V and 1 base from J, leaving 6 bases between. The CDR3 is 14 residues long. Germline V gives CDR1 MNHEY, CDR2 SVGAGI. CDR3 amino acids: CASSYSRGNTEAFF. In DNA, the CDR3 is TGTGCCAGCAGTTACTCGCGAGGGAACACTGAAGCTTTCTTT.